This T cell receptor (beta chain) was recorded in a study of T cell responses to AZD1222 COVID-19 vaccine. Sequenced by immunoSEQ multiplex PCR; TCRdb stores in-frame clones only, minus some. The sample includes some 90,000 clones, around 90% of them seen just once. Trimming pared 6 bases from V and 5 bases from J, leaving 10 bases between. Germline CDR1 MDHEN, CDR2 SYDVKM. This CDR3 comprises 13 residues. The receptor was derived from an adult in good health. Here the sequenced sample was peripheral blood, taken on day 0 of MenACWY control vaccination. This chain uses TRBV28 with TRBJ1-4; D gene uncertain. CDR3 nucleotide sequence: TGTGCCAGCAGCTCCGGGCAAAATGAAAAACTGTTTTTT. Protein: CASSSGQNEKLFF.